Presented here are 4 T cell receptor beta chains from one specimen sequenced in a study of T cell responses to AZD1222 COVID-19 vaccine. Repertoires were generated with immunoSEQ multiplex PCR, while TCRdb's copy carries only in-frame clones and drops some. The data show about 89,000 clones, about 91% seen once. The sequencing used peripheral blood, collected 28 days after the second AZD1222 dose. The receptors come from an adult who received the AZD1222 COVID-19 vaccine.

This clone was picked up a small number of times. The gene calls are TRBV28 and TRBJ1-4; D remains unclear. CDR1 and CDR2 (germline): MDHEN, SYDVKM. The CDR3 loop spans 17 amino acids. Between the trimmed V and J ends, which lost 2 bases and 3 bases, there was a span of 16 bases. This CDR3 reads CASSLGVWIGANEKLFF. The CDR3, as DNA: TGTGCCAGCAGTTTAGGGGTGTGGATTGGGGCTAATGAAAAACTGTTTTTT.

This sequence joins TRBV18 and TRBJ2-3; D could derive from TRBD1 or TRBD2 (5 bases each). The CDR3 contains 16 residues. The ends were cut back, 0 bases at V and 0 bases at J, with 10 bases in the middle. Germline CDR1 and CDR2: KGHSH and LQKENI. In DNA, the CDR3 is TGTGCCAGCTCACCACCGGGACCGGTGAGCACAGATACGCAGTATTTT. Amino acids: CASSPPGPVSTDTQYF.

The V gene is TRBV5-1, the J gene TRBJ1-5; D not resolved. The germline CDR1 and CDR2 sequences are SGHRS and YFSETQ. The CDR3 is 14 amino acids. V lost 0 bases to trimming and J lost 0 bases, with 4 bases between them. CDR3 region: CASSLEGSNQPQHF. The CDR3 bases are TGCGCCAGCAGCTTGGAGGGTAGCAATCAGCCCCAGCATTTT.

This sequence joins TRBV2 and TRBJ1-1; D not certain. Germline CDR1 is SNHLY and CDR2 is FYNNEI. This CDR3 spans 12 amino acids. The germline V and J ends were trimmed by 3 bases and 5 bases, with 7 bases remaining between them. CDR3 region: CASSEVGTEAFF. In DNA form, the CDR3 reads TGTGCCAGCAGTGAGGTGGGGACTGAAGCTTTCTTT.